Listed below are T cell receptor beta chains from one sample, sequenced in a study of Ad26.COV2.S vaccination and SARS-CoV-2 variants. The assay was immunoSEQ multiplex PCR, and TCRdb's table has in-frame clones only and misses some. Of roughly 250,000 clones detected, about 83% appear once; the ten largest clones hold less than 3.5%. The specimen comprised peripheral blood, sampled in a trial of Ad26.COV2.S vaccine versus placebo. All receptors derive from a person between 18 and 59 years old who received the Ad26.COV2.S COVID-19 vaccine or a placebo. CDR3s include the opening cysteine and the closing phenylalanine or tryptophan. D genes are given only for firm matches. Clone size is shown for a subset of rows, as once, few, many or a class of expanded clone.

j_call: TRBJ2-3
d_call: .
clone_size: .
v_call: TRBV13
cdr3_aa: CASSLGDLSTDTQYF
cdr3_nt: TGTGCCAGCAGCTTAGGAGACCTAAGCACAGATACGCAGTATTTT

j_call: TRBJ2-7
d_call: .
clone_size: .
v_call: TRBV15
cdr3_aa: CATSRDVGSEQYF
cdr3_nt: TGTGCCACCAGCAGAGATGTAGGCTCCGAGCAGTACTTC

j_call: TRBJ1-3
d_call: .
clone_size: .
v_call: TRBV19
cdr3_aa: CASTMSASGNTIYF
cdr3_nt: TGTGCCAGTACCATGTCTGCTTCTGGAAACACCATATATTTT

j_call: TRBJ1-5
d_call: TRBD1
clone_size: many
v_call: TRBV2
cdr3_aa: CASSPGTGDVQPQHF
cdr3_nt: TGTGCCAGCAGTCCCGGGACAGGGGACGTTCAGCCCCAGCATTTT

j_call: TRBJ2-1
d_call: TRBD2
clone_size: .
v_call: TRBV6-1
cdr3_aa: CASSEPRLAANEQFF
cdr3_nt: TGTGCCAGCAGTGAACCGCGACTAGCGGCCAATGAGCAGTTCTTC

j_call: TRBJ2-2
d_call: .
clone_size: .
v_call: TRBV24-1
cdr3_aa: CATSEGTGELFF
cdr3_nt: TGTGCCACCAGTGAAGGGACCGGGGAGCTGTTTTTT

j_call: TRBJ2-1
d_call: .
clone_size: .
v_call: TRBV18
cdr3_aa: CASSSQGNEQFF
cdr3_nt: TGTGCCAGCTCATCCCAGGGCAATGAGCAGTTCTTC

j_call: TRBJ1-2
d_call: .
clone_size: .
v_call: TRBV2
cdr3_aa: CASSADKNYGYTF
cdr3_nt: TGTGCCAGCAGTGCCGACAAAAACTATGGCTACACCTTC

j_call: TRBJ2-3
d_call: .
clone_size: .
v_call: TRBV7-9
cdr3_aa: CASSPGVGPTDTQYF
cdr3_nt: TGTGCCAGCAGCCCCGGGGTAGGCCCCACAGATACGCAGTATTTT

j_call: TRBJ1-1
d_call: .
clone_size: .
v_call: TRBV5-1
cdr3_aa: CASSLDPGVNTEAFF
cdr3_nt: TGCGCCAGCAGCTTGGATCCAGGGGTGAACACTGAAGCTTTCTTT

j_call: TRBJ1-1
d_call: .
clone_size: .
v_call: TRBV11-2
cdr3_aa: CASSLETVEAFF
cdr3_nt: TGTGCCAGCAGCTTAGAGACAGTTGAAGCTTTCTTT

j_call: TRBJ2-1
d_call: .
clone_size: .
v_call: TRBV5-1
cdr3_aa: CASSIGGIRSYNEQFF
cdr3_nt: TGCGCCAGCAGCATTGGGGGAATACGGTCCTACAATGAGCAGTTCTTC

j_call: TRBJ2-3
d_call: TRBD2
clone_size: few
v_call: TRBV18
cdr3_aa: CASSPPGLEYDTQYF
cdr3_nt: TGTGCCAGCTCACCACCGGGACTAGAGTACGATACGCAGTATTTT

j_call: TRBJ2-7
d_call: .
clone_size: .
v_call: TRBV3-1/TRBV3-2
cdr3_aa: CASSQGYEQYF
cdr3_nt: TGTGCCAGCAGCCAAGGGTACGAGCAGTACTTC

j_call: TRBJ2-5
d_call: .
clone_size: .
v_call: TRBV27
cdr3_aa: CASSGLRGTQYF
cdr3_nt: TGTGCCAGCAGTGGGCTAAGGGGGACCCAGTACTTC

j_call: TRBJ2-3
d_call: .
clone_size: .
v_call: TRBV11-2
cdr3_aa: CASSLNGYRTDTQYF
cdr3_nt: TGTGCCAGCAGCTTAAACGGGTACAGGACAGATACGCAGTATTTT

j_call: TRBJ1-2
d_call: .
clone_size: .
v_call: TRBV6-5
cdr3_aa: CASSYLGGSVYTF
cdr3_nt: TGTGCCAGCAGTTACTTGGGGGGATCGGTCTACACCTTC

j_call: TRBJ1-2
d_call: .
clone_size: once
v_call: TRBV5-1
cdr3_aa: CASSSRGGGSYTF
cdr3_nt: TGCGCCAGCAGCTCCCGAGGTGGGGGAAGCTACACCTTC

j_call: TRBJ2-2
d_call: .
clone_size: few
v_call: TRBV5-5
cdr3_aa: CASSMTSGTNTGELFF
cdr3_nt: TGTGCCAGCAGCATGACCTCCGGGACTAACACCGGGGAGCTGTTTTTT

j_call: TRBJ1-1
d_call: .
clone_size: .
v_call: TRBV3-1/TRBV3-2
cdr3_aa: CASSQRGYPEAFF
cdr3_nt: TGTGCCAGCAGCCAACGCGGGTACCCTGAAGCTTTCTTT

j_call: TRBJ1-5
d_call: .
clone_size: .
v_call: TRBV27
cdr3_aa: CASSFAGNNQPQHF
cdr3_nt: TGTGCCAGCAGTTTCGCAGGGAACAATCAGCCCCAGCATTTT

j_call: TRBJ2-1
d_call: .
clone_size: .
v_call: TRBV9
cdr3_aa: CASSPQLASSYNEQFF
cdr3_nt: TGTGCCAGCAGCCCACAGTTAGCGAGCTCCTACAATGAGCAGTTCTTC

j_call: TRBJ1-1
d_call: .
clone_size: .
v_call: TRBV11-2
cdr3_aa: CASSLAGRTRGTEAFF
cdr3_nt: TGTGCCAGCAGCTTAGCGGGACGGACGAGGGGCACTGAAGCTTTCTTT

j_call: TRBJ2-7
d_call: TRBD2
clone_size: .
v_call: TRBV5-6
cdr3_aa: CASSPGLTGGTYEQYF
cdr3_nt: TGTGCCAGCAGCCCAGGACTCACCGGGGGGACCTACGAGCAGTACTTC

j_call: TRBJ1-5
d_call: .
clone_size: .
v_call: TRBV19
cdr3_aa: CASSRVKVNQPQHF
cdr3_nt: TGTGCCAGTAGTAGGGTTAAGGTTAATCAGCCCCAGCATTTT

j_call: TRBJ2-2
d_call: .
clone_size: few
v_call: TRBV24-1
cdr3_aa: CATSDFGLAQNTGELFF
cdr3_nt: TGTGCCACCAGTGATTTTGGGCTAGCACAGAACACCGGGGAGCTGTTTTTT

j_call: TRBJ2-1
d_call: .
clone_size: many
v_call: TRBV6-1
cdr3_aa: CASSEAPEGGGNEQFF
cdr3_nt: TGTGCCAGCAGTGAAGCGCCCGAGGGAGGGGGGAATGAGCAGTTCTTC

j_call: TRBJ2-7
d_call: .
clone_size: .
v_call: TRBV4-1
cdr3_aa: CASSQEWSRGYEQYF
cdr3_nt: TGCGCCAGCAGCCAAGAATGGAGCAGGGGTTACGAGCAGTACTTC

j_call: TRBJ2-1
d_call: TRBD2
clone_size: .
v_call: TRBV30
cdr3_aa: CAWSSGRGRLAGNEQFF
cdr3_nt: TGTGCCTGGAGTTCCGGGAGGGGCCGACTAGCGGGCAATGAGCAGTTCTTC

j_call: TRBJ1-4
d_call: .
clone_size: .
v_call: TRBV2
cdr3_aa: CASSAKGLSNEKLFF
cdr3_nt: TGTGCCAGCAGTGCAAAGGGGTTATCTAATGAAAAACTGTTTTTT

j_call: TRBJ2-1
d_call: TRBD2
clone_size: .
v_call: TRBV13
cdr3_aa: CASSSSGSNEQFF
cdr3_nt: TGTGCCAGCAGCTCCAGCGGGAGCAATGAGCAGTTCTTC

j_call: TRBJ1-3
d_call: .
clone_size: .
v_call: TRBV7-9
cdr3_aa: CASSSDRNSGNTIYF
cdr3_nt: TGTGCCAGCAGTTCCGATCGAAACTCTGGAAACACCATATATTTT

j_call: TRBJ1-4
d_call: .
clone_size: .
v_call: TRBV25-1
cdr3_aa: CASRDSATNEKLFF
cdr3_nt: TGTGCCAGCAGGGACAGTGCAACTAATGAAAAACTGTTTTTT

j_call: TRBJ2-7
d_call: .
clone_size: .
v_call: TRBV19
cdr3_aa: CASSIGDKEYEQYF
cdr3_nt: TGTGCCAGTAGTATAGGGGACAAAGAATACGAGCAGTACTTC

j_call: TRBJ2-7
d_call: .
clone_size: .
v_call: TRBV6-2/TRBV6-3
cdr3_aa: CASSYPPREQYF
cdr3_nt: TGTGCCAGCAGTTACCCTCCTCGGGAACAGTACTTC

j_call: TRBJ2-7
d_call: .
clone_size: .
v_call: TRBV6-5
cdr3_aa: CASSYSYGDSYEQYF
cdr3_nt: TGTGCCAGCAGTTACTCGTATGGCGACTCCTACGAGCAGTACTTC

j_call: TRBJ1-5
d_call: .
clone_size: .
v_call: TRBV7-8
cdr3_aa: CASSLTQQAFLNQPQHF
cdr3_nt: TGTGCCAGCAGCTTAACACAACAGGCATTCCTTAATCAGCCCCAGCATTTT

j_call: TRBJ1-2
d_call: .
clone_size: few
v_call: TRBV6-2/TRBV6-3
cdr3_aa: CASSSGLYLDRYGYTF
cdr3_nt: TGTGCCAGCAGCTCCGGACTCTACCTTGACCGCTATGGCTACACCTTC

j_call: TRBJ2-1
d_call: TRBD2
clone_size: .
v_call: TRBV7-9
cdr3_aa: CASSSAGILPYNEQFF
cdr3_nt: TGTGCCAGCAGCTCAGCGGGAATCTTGCCCTACAATGAGCAGTTCTTC

j_call: TRBJ2-7
d_call: .
clone_size: .
v_call: TRBV27
cdr3_aa: CASSIGTRMYF
cdr3_nt: TGTGCCAGCAGTATAGGGACACGGATGTACTTC

j_call: TRBJ2-1
d_call: TRBD2
clone_size: many
v_call: TRBV7-9
cdr3_aa: CASSRLGSGKDNEQFF
cdr3_nt: TGTGCCAGCAGCCGATTGGGTAGCGGGAAAGATAATGAGCAGTTCTTC

j_call: TRBJ2-4
d_call: .
clone_size: .
v_call: TRBV9
cdr3_aa: CASSVSGGQAKNIQYF
cdr3_nt: TGTGCCAGCAGCGTCTCGGGGGGCCAGGCCAAAAACATTCAGTACTTC

j_call: TRBJ1-1
d_call: TRBD1
clone_size: .
v_call: TRBV7-2
cdr3_aa: CASSLGGTGGLGTEAFF
cdr3_nt: TGTGCCAGCAGCTTAGGAGGGACAGGGGGCTTAGGGACTGAAGCTTTCTTT

j_call: TRBJ2-1
d_call: TRBD1
clone_size: .
v_call: TRBV19
cdr3_aa: CASSLQGSSYNEQFF
cdr3_nt: TGTGCCAGTAGTCTACAGGGGAGCTCCTACAATGAGCAGTTCTTC

j_call: TRBJ2-3
d_call: TRBD2
clone_size: .
v_call: TRBV10-3
cdr3_aa: CAISGGGGAPDTQYF
cdr3_nt: TGTGCCATCAGTGGCGGCGGGGGGGCACCAGATACGCAGTATTTT